The 8 T cell receptor beta chains given below trace back to one sample, sequenced in a study of T cells after yellow fever vaccination. MiXCR, run by TCRdb on the 5' RACE reads, gives a single entry per CDR3 protein. This sample has about 45,000 distinct CDR3 sequences, with 6% to 7% found just once. Sequencing was performed on CD8+ T cells not binding an NS4B(214-222) dextramer, sorted from PBMCs, taken 45 days after the yellow fever booster vaccination. These receptors were taken from a man aged 25 to 45 who received the YFV17D yellow fever vaccine.

Many counts were recorded for this clonotype. The CDR3 DNA follows: TGTGCCAGCAGCGTAGGGACTAGTGCCTACAATGAGCAGTTCTTC. Translation gives CASSVGTSAYNEQFF. The chain uses TRBV9 and TRBJ2-1; 7 nucleotides align to TRBD2. The germline V gene encodes CDR1 SGDLS and CDR2 YYNGEE. This CDR3 spans 15 amino acids. V trimming: 0 bases; J trimming: 2 bases; junction bases outside the gene matches: 2.

In this sample, this clonotype turned up many times. The chain has TRBV5-1 and TRBJ2-1; 8 nucleotides line up with TRBD2. Germline loops: CDR1 SGHRS, CDR2 YFSETQ. CDR3 length: 16 amino acids. V was clipped by 3 bases and J by 2 bases; unmatched bases: 7. CDR3 sequence (DNA): TGCGCCAGCAGCTCGACCATGGGACTAGCCTACAATGAGCAGTTCTTC. This translates into CASSSTMGLAYNEQFF.

This clonotype was found many times. The chain couples TRBV4-3 to TRBJ2-7; D may be TRBD2 (6 bases). Germline CDR1 is LGHNA and CDR2 is YSLEER. Trimming shortened V by 1 base and J by 1 base, and 8 bases separated the two germline ends. The CDR3 contains 14 residues. The CDR3 region has the DNA TGCGCCAGCAGCCAAGTGGAGGGGTCCTACGAGCAGTACTTC. This encodes CASSQVEGSYEQYF.

This clonotype was observed at least ten times. The chain employs TRBV20-1 and TRBJ2-1, with D perhaps matching TRBD1 (6 bases). The germline V gene has CDR1 DFQATT and CDR2 SNEGSKA (reference sequence). The CDR3 length is 12 residues. In nucleotides, the CDR3 is TGCAGCGCTGGGATCACAGGGAATGAGCAGTTCTTC. Its translation is CSAGITGNEQFF.

This clonotype was seen many times. The chain combines TRBV5-1 with TRBJ1-1; unclear D gene. CDR1 is SGHRS, CDR2 YFSETQ, per germline. Trimming took 0 bases from V and 7 from J, leaving 4 bases between them. The CDR3 contains 11 residues. The CDR3 DNA reads as TGCGCCAGCAGCTTGGAAGGTGAAGCTTTCTTT. Translation: CASSLEGEAFF.

There are many counts of this clonotype. The chain joins TRBV9 to TRBJ1-2; the match to TRBD1 covers 7 bases. The CDR3 runs 13 residues. The junction had 4 bases not matched to a gene; V was cut back by 4 bases and J by 4 bases. CDR1 is SGDLS, CDR2 YYNGEE, per germline. The CDR3 bases are TGTGCCAGCAGCTCAGGGGGTGTCTATGGCTACACCTTC. Translation: CASSSGGVYGYTF.

This clonotype was counted at least ten times. This chain connects TRBV12-3 or TRBV12-4 to TRBJ1-3; D unclear. The V and J ends lost 5 bases and 3 bases respectively, with 8 bases between them. This CDR3 spans 13 amino acids. This chain's CDR3 is CASSPNHGNTIYF. DNA of the CDR3: TGTGCCAGCAGTCCAAATCATGGAAACACCATATATTTT.

This clonotype was detected ten times or more. As DNA, the CDR3 is TGCGCCAGCAGCCGTGGAACAGGGGATTACAATGAGCAGTTCTTC. Translation gives CASSRGTGDYNEQFF. This sequence joins TRBV4-3 and TRBJ2-1; 7 bases fit TRBD1. The CDR3 covers 15 residues. CDR1 is LGHNA and CDR2 is YSLEER in the germline V gene. J lost 4 bases, V lost 4 bases, and 7 bases had no gene match.